This entry concerns a single TCR beta chain. Distinct nucleotide sequences in the sample also encode this CDR3. In germline, CDR1 is SNHLY, CDR2 FYNNEI. The germline V and J ends were trimmed by 7 bases and 0 bases, with 10 bases remaining between them. The CDR3 is 14 amino acids. This sample is drawn from a study of shared clonotypes between healthy human individuals. Method: immunoSEQ multiplex PCR; TCRdb's copy keeps in-frame clones and lacks some. The table has over 950,000 clones, 77% seen once. This receptor was obtained from a man in his late teens or twenties in good health. Some clones in this sample may be carry-over from other donors' samples. The sample taken for sequencing was memory CD4+ T cells from PBMCs. Described subset: CD45RA-negative fraction. The rearrangement joins TRBV2 to TRBJ1-5, with a weak D call TRBD1 (5 bases). CDR3 residues: CASNGQYSNQPQHF. As DNA, the CDR3 is TGTGCCAGCAATGGACAATATAGCAATCAGCCCCAGCATTTT. The full variable domain, in which reference TRBV2 and TRBJ1-5 provide the parts outside the CDR3, is EPEVTQTPSHQVTQMGQEVILRCVPISNHLYFYWYRQILGQKVEFLVSFYNNEISEKSEIFDDQFSVERPDGSNFTLKIRSTKLEDSAMYFCASNGQYSNQPQHFGDGTRLSIL.